A single sample gave rise to the 16 T cell receptor beta chains below, sequenced in a study of blood T cell repertoires in COVID-19. Sequencing was performed with immunoSEQ multiplex PCR; in TCRdb, only in-frame clones are kept and a portion is missing. The sample yields about 190,000 clones, about 80% seen once. Material: peripheral blood. Source of these receptors: a woman between 65 and 79 years old with acute or convalescent COVID-19.

This clone was counted once. Within the sample, other DNA sequences also encode this same CDR3. The chain recombines TRBV9 with TRBJ2-5; 9 nucleotides align to TRBD1. In germline, CDR1 is SGDLS, CDR2 YYNGEE. The CDR3 is made up of 15 amino acids. V lost 2 bases, J lost 5 bases, and 7 bases stayed unmatched. For the CDR3, the DNA is TGTGCCAGCAGCGTGGGAACAGGGGGCTGGGAGACCCAGTACTTC. This gives the protein CASSVGTGGWETQYF.

This chain connects TRBV5-4 to TRBJ1-1, with unresolved D. CDR1 and CDR2 (germline): SGHNT, YYREEE (reference sequence). The CDR3 totals 14 residues. V was cut by 1 base and J by 0 bases, with 7 bases left in between. The CDR3 DNA reads TGTGCCAGCAGCTTGCGGGGAATGAACACTGAAGCTTTCTTT. This sequence encodes CASSLRGMNTEAFF.

The chain is built from TRBV19 and TRBJ2-2; 7 positions agree with TRBD1. The J segment lost 7 bases and the V segment lost 4 bases, leaving 9 bases of the junction unmatched. This CDR3 is 15 amino acids long. From germline, CDR1 is LNHDA and CDR2 SQIVND (reference sequence). CDR3 DNA: TGTGCCAGTAGTACCCAGACAGGGACGGGCGGGGAGCTGTTTTTT. Translated: CASSTQTGTGGELFF.

This chain uses TRBV7-2 with TRBJ2-5, with 10 nucleotides matching TRBD2. The germline CDR1 and CDR2 sequences are SGHTA and FQGNSA. Trimming at V came to 4 bases and at J to 5 bases, leaving 4 bases not matched to a gene. The CDR3 consists of 14 residues. CDR3 amino acids: CASSSTTSGETQYF. The CDR3 region has the DNA TGTGCCAGCAGCTCAACGACTAGCGGGGAGACCCAGTACTTC.

This sequence joins TRBV19 and TRBJ1-5, with a weak D call TRBD1 (6 bases). The CDR3 has 14 amino acids. Trimming shortened V by 3 bases and J by 7 bases, and 13 bases separated the two germline ends. Germline loops: CDR1 LNHDA, CDR2 SQIVND (reference sequence). DNA of the CDR3: TGTGCCAGTAGTATCCCAGGGGAAGGCCAGCCCCAGCATTTT. Translated, it gives CASSIPGEGQPQHF.

The V gene is TRBV7-3, the J gene TRBJ2-2; D might be TRBD1 (5 bases). V lost 2 bases to trimming and J lost 6 bases, with 10 bases between them. The germline V gene encodes CDR1 SGHTA and CDR2 FQGTGA. The CDR3 runs to 14 residues. The CDR3 coding sequence is TGTGCCAGCAGCTTATTATGGGGCCCCGGGGAGCTGTTTTTT. This sequence encodes CASSLLWGPGELFF.

The chain uses TRBV5-4 and TRBJ2-5; TRBD2 agrees at 7 bases. Germline V lookup: CDR1 SGHNT, CDR2 YYREEE (reference sequence). V was clipped by 4 bases and J by 5 bases; unmatched bases: 8. This CDR3 is built from 14 residues. CDR3 loop: CASSQGGNRETQYF. The CDR3 DNA is TGTGCCAGCAGCCAGGGAGGGAATCGGGAGACCCAGTACTTC.

This clone was observed a single time. This chain joins TRBV21-1 and TRBJ2-4; the D segment call TRBD2 is taken from the table without a DNA check. TRBV21-1 is designated a pseudogene. This CDR3 is 16 amino acids long. The CDR3 DNA is TGTGCCAGCAACCGGGGACTCGCAATAGCCAAAAACATTCAGTACTTC. This sequence encodes CASNRGLAIAKNIQYF.

This clone was seen only a few times. V and J are TRBV2 and TRBJ2-7; 7 bases line up with TRBD2. This CDR3 has 14 residues. V shed 5 bases and J 3 bases; nucleotides not matched to a gene: 7. Germline V gene sequence: CDR1 SNHLY, CDR2 FYNNEI. The chain's CDR3 is CASSSGTLNYEQYF. CDR3 sequence (DNA): TGTGCCAGCAGTAGCGGGACGCTCAACTACGAGCAGTACTTC.

The chain has TRBV15 and TRBJ1-1; D remains unclear. Germline V lookup: CDR1 LNHNV, CDR2 YYDKDF (reference sequence). This CDR3 region has 16 residues. Trimming removed 0 bases from V and 0 bases from J, with 11 bases in between. The DNA of the CDR3 is TGTGCCACCAGCAGAGATGGGAGGACGGTGAACACTGAAGCTTTCTTT. This codes for CATSRDGRTVNTEAFF.

The sample holds a few counts of this clone. The chain is built from TRBV14 and TRBJ1-1; possibly TRBD1 for D (6 bases). The germline gives CDR1 SGHDN, CDR2 FVKESK. This CDR3 is 15 amino acids long. V was cut by 3 bases and J by 0 bases, with 11 bases left in between. The CDR3 loop reads CASSQTRGLNTEAFF. In nucleotides, the CDR3 is TGTGCCAGCAGCCAGACCAGGGGATTGAACACTGAAGCTTTCTTT.

V gene TRBV29-1 combines with J gene TRBJ2-2; 14 bases map to TRBD2. The CDR3 loop spans 17 amino acids. The trim removed 3 bases at V and 1 base at J, leaving 4 bases unmatched. The V gene's germline CDR1 is SQVTM and CDR2 ANQGSEA. CDR3 in amino acids: CSVDGLAGGQNTGELFF. The CDR3 DNA reads as TGCAGCGTTGATGGACTAGCGGGAGGCCAGAACACCGGGGAGCTGTTTTTT.

This clone was seen once. The CDR3 sequence: CASSQRLAGEETQYF. For the CDR3, the DNA is TGTGCCAGCAGCCAGAGACTAGCGGGAGAAGAGACCCAGTACTTC. V is TRBV5-4 and J is TRBJ2-5; TRBD2 agrees at 12 bases. The V segment lost 4 bases and the J segment 3 bases; nucleotides outside the gene matches: 4. There are 15 residues in the CDR3. Germline V gene data show CDR1 as SGHNT and CDR2 as YYREEE (reference sequence).

This clone appeared a single time. V is TRBV4-2 and J is TRBJ2-7, with 7 positions matching TRBD1. The CDR3 covers 15 residues. Germline trimming cut 2 bases from V and 3 bases from J; bases unmatched to any gene: 7. Germline-derived CDR1 and CDR2 are LGHNA and YNFKEQ. The CDR3 DNA is TGTGCCAGCAGCCAATACTGGACAGGACACTACGAGCAGTACTTC. Translating it yields CASSQYWTGHYEQYF.

This clone was detected only a few times. This chain joins TRBV3-1 (or the pseudogene TRBV3-2) and TRBJ2-3, with TRBD2 matching over 13 bases. The CDR3 totals 15 residues. V lost 8 bases, J lost 1 base, and 3 bases stayed unmatched. Germline V gene lookup returns CDR1 LGHDT and CDR2 YNNKEL (reference sequence). Written as DNA, the CDR3 is TGTGCCAGCTCCGGACTAGCGGGAGGCACAGATACGCAGTATTTT. Its translation: CASSGLAGGTDTQYF.

This sequence joins TRBV2 and TRBJ1-5; D call uncertain. CDR3 size: 12 residues. CDR1 is SNHLY and CDR2 is FYNNEI in the germline V gene. V was clipped by 6 bases and J by 4 bases, with 7 bases between them. The CDR3 DNA sequence: TGTGCCAGCAGCTCTACGAATCAGCCCCAGCATTTT. It translates to CASSSTNQPQHF.